This T cell receptor beta chain was profiled in a study of T cell changes during pregnancy in multiple sclerosis. This CDR3 has 12 residues. V gave up 7 bases and J gave up 2 bases; unmatched junction bases: 1. Germline V gene sequence: CDR1 MGHDK, CDR2 SYGVNS. TCRdb keeps only in-frame clones here, not all; method: immunoSEQ multiplex PCR. The profile shows about 31,000 clones, 70% to 90% of them singletons. Material: CD8+ T cells from peripheral blood mononuclear cells, obtained in the second trimester of pregnancy. The rearrangement links TRBV25-1 to TRBJ2-5; 7 bases map to TRBD1. This TCR was recovered from a female donor with multiple sclerosis, enrolled in a pregnancy study. The CDR3, as DNA: TGTGCCAGCACGGGACAGCAAGAGACCCAGTACTTC. This codes for CASTGQQETQYF.